These T cell receptor beta chains were read from a single sample in a study of cytomegalovirus exposure and HLA in healthy donors. Generated by immunoSEQ multiplex PCR, the TCRdb table keeps only in-frame clones and is missing some. The sample yields 120,000 or so clones, approximately 75% seen once. The specimen was PBMCs. The receptors were gathered from a woman aged 45-60 years in good health and CMV-seronegative. CDR3s include the opening cysteine and the closing phenylalanine or tryptophan. The order of the fields is J gene, V gene, clone size, D gene, CDR3 DNA, CDR3 protein. A D gene is named only where the DNA matches it firmly. Clone size is given for some rows only: seen once, a few or many times, or a class if the clone is expanded.

J gene: TRBJ2-3; V gene: TRBV27; clone size: -; D gene: TRBD1; CDR3 DNA: TGTGCCAGCCGGTCCCGGGACAGTAGCACAGATACGCAGTATTTT; CDR3 protein: CASRSRDSSTDTQYF
J gene: TRBJ1-1; V gene: TRBV7-9; clone size: -; D gene: TRBD1; CDR3 DNA: TGTGCCAGCAGCTTCGGAGGGGGCAGAGGAGTGAACACTGAAGCTTTCTTT; CDR3 protein: CASSFGGGRGVNTEAFF
J gene: TRBJ1-5; V gene: TRBV4-2; clone size: -; D gene: -; CDR3 DNA: TGTGCCAGCAGCCCCCCTCAGGGGAATAGCAATCAGCCCCAGCATTTT; CDR3 protein: CASSPPQGNSNQPQHF
J gene: TRBJ1-2; V gene: TRBV28; clone size: -; D gene: TRBD1; CDR3 DNA: TGTGCCAGCAGTTTACGCATCTATAATCAGGGGGCTGGCTACACCTTC; CDR3 protein: CASSLRIYNQGAGYTF
J gene: TRBJ2-7; V gene: TRBV7-2; clone size: -; D gene: TRBD2; CDR3 DNA: TGTGCCAGCAGCTTAGCTTCCGGGACTAGCGGGACCTACGAGCAGTACTTC; CDR3 protein: CASSLASGTSGTYEQYF
J gene: TRBJ2-2; V gene: TRBV14; clone size: -; D gene: TRBD1; CDR3 DNA: TGTGCCAGCAGCCATCTCGGGACAGGGGGCACCGGGGAGCTGTTTTTT; CDR3 protein: CASSHLGTGGTGELFF
J gene: TRBJ2-5; V gene: TRBV5-5; clone size: -; D gene: -; CDR3 DNA: TGTGCCAGCAGCTTGGCAGGGACAAACTCACAGACCCAGTACTTC; CDR3 protein: CASSLAGTNSQTQYF
J gene: TRBJ2-1; V gene: TRBV10-3; clone size: -; D gene: -; CDR3 DNA: TGTGCCATCAGTGATTCGGGAACATACAATGAGCAGTTCTTC; CDR3 protein: CAISDSGTYNEQFF
J gene: TRBJ1-1; V gene: TRBV25-1; clone size: -; D gene: -; CDR3 DNA: TGTGCCAGCAGTGAGGCCGGGACCAGGGACACTGAAGCCTTCTTT; CDR3 protein: CASSEAGTRDTEAFF
J gene: TRBJ2-1; V gene: TRBV6-5; clone size: -; D gene: -; CDR3 DNA: TGTGCCAGCAGTTTGGGGACACCGTATGAGCAGTTCTTC; CDR3 protein: CASSLGTPYEQFF
J gene: TRBJ1-1; V gene: TRBV11-1; clone size: once; D gene: -; CDR3 DNA: TGTGCCAGCAGCTCTAGTGGGCCAGGGATGACTGAAGCTTTCTTT; CDR3 protein: CASSSSGPGMTEAFF
J gene: TRBJ1-1; V gene: TRBV5-1; clone size: few; D gene: -; CDR3 DNA: TGCGCCAGCAGCCTCTCGGGAGGGGGCACTGAAGCTTTCTTT; CDR3 protein: CASSLSGGGTEAFF
J gene: TRBJ1-1; V gene: TRBV25-1; clone size: many; D gene: TRBD1; CDR3 DNA: TGTGCCAGCAGTATCCACGGACAGGGGGGAACTGAAGCTTTCTTT; CDR3 protein: CASSIHGQGGTEAFF
J gene: TRBJ1-2; V gene: TRBV4-1; clone size: -; D gene: TRBD1; CDR3 DNA: TGCGCCAGCAGCCAAGAAGAGGGGGCCAACTATGGCTACACCTTC; CDR3 protein: CASSQEEGANYGYTF
J gene: TRBJ1-2; V gene: TRBV28; clone size: -; D gene: -; CDR3 DNA: TGTGCCAGCAGTCCCAGGGGCTCCATCTCTAACTATGGCTACACCTTC; CDR3 protein: CASSPRGSISNYGYTF